Reported below is one T cell receptor (beta chain). Peripheral blood was drawn, ten milliliters per donor. The entry originates in a study of blood T cells in healthy people across ages. A second 7 to 11 cycle PCR used barcoded and J-beta primers. TCRdb ran MiXCR on the 5' RACE reads and lists one entry per CDR3 protein. The data hold approximately 800,000 distinct CDR3 sequences, with around 62% observed a single time. V lost 2 bases and J lost 0; bases outside the gene matches: 9. Looked up from germline, CDR1 is SGHTA and CDR2 is FQGNSA. The CDR3 is 17 amino acids. Sequencing used blood. J is TRBJ2-5 and V is TRBV7-2, with TRBD1 identical over 7 bases. The origin of this receptor is a man in his thirties or forties in good health. The CDR3 DNA reads TGTGCCAGCAGCTTAAGGACGACAGGGATGTACCAAGAGACCCAGTACTTC. Protein sequence: CASSLRTTGMYQETQYF. Complete variable domain (other parts from reference TRBV7-2 and TRBJ2-5): GAGVSQSPSNKVTEKGKDVELRCDPISGHTALYWYRQSLGQGLEFLIYFQGNSAPDKSGLPSDRFSAERTGGSVSTLTIQRTQQEDSAVYLCASSLRTTGMYQETQYFGPGTRLLVL.